Sequencing of this T cell receptor beta chain was carried out in a study of radiation and T cells in renal cell carcinoma. General study findings and limits: Top tumor clonotypes rose in blood 2 weeks post-radiation, then contracted.

As to this clone: Its target is not known.

Germline V lookup: CDR1 SQVTM, CDR2 ANQGSEA. V shed 6 bases and J shed 2 bases, with 17 bases lying between them. The CDR3 has 15 amino acids. The sample's time point: baseline pretreatment blood. As for treatment: 15 Gy SBRT to primary tumor, nephrectomy 4 weeks later. After SBRT, blood was collected at 2 and 4 weeks, plus baseline. Measured with immunoSEQ multiplex PCR; TCRdb has only the in-frame clones, and not every one. The repertoire holds about 140,000 clones, around four fifths seen once, with roughly a quarter in the top ten. The chain is built from TRBV29-1 and TRBJ1-3; no definite D call. This sequence originates from a woman aged 45-65 years with renal cell carcinoma. Specimen: blood, collected from a patient whose treatment included radiotherapy and nephrectomy. The CDR3 reads CSVGSSSPPGNTIYF. The CDR3 region has the DNA TGCAGCGTAGGGTCTTCCTCCCCCCCTGGAAACACCATATATTTT. Together with reference TRBV29-1 and TRBJ1-3, the CDR3 gives the full variable domain: SAVISQKPSRDICQRGTSLTIQCQVDSQVTMMFWYRQQPGQSLTLIATANQGSEATYESGFVIDKFPISRPNLTFSTLTVSNMSPEDSSIYLCSVGSSSPPGNTIYFGEGSWLTVV.